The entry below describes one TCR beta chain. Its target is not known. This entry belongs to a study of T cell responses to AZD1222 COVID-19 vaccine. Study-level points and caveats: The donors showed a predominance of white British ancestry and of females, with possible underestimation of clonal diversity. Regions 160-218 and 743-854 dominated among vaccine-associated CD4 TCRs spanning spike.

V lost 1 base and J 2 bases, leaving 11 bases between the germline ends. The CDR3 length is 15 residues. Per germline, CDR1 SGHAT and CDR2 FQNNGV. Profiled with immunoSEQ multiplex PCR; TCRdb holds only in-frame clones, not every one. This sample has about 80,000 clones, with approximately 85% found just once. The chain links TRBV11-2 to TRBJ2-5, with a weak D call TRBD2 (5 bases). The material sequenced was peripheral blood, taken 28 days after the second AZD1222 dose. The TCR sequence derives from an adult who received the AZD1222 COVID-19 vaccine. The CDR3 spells CASSLVGSEQETQYF. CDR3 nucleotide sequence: TGTGCCAGCAGCTTAGTCGGTAGCGAGCAAGAGACCCAGTACTTC. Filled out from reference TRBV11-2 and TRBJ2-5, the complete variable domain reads EAGVAQSPRYKIIEKRQSVAFWCNPISGHATLYWYQQILGQGPKLLIQFQNNGVVDDSQLPKDRFSAERLKGVDSTLKIQPAKLEDSAVYLCASSLVGSEQETQYFGPGTRLLVL.